This T cell receptor (beta chain) stems from a study of blood T cell repertoires in COVID-19. Turning to the study itself: T cells, B-cell-depleted T cells, or PBMCs provided the cDNA or gDNA that served as material.

Study processing details: Reference gene primer amplification yielded estimated nucleated cell counts. Only in-frame clones appear in the TCRdb table, and some are missing; sequencing was by immunoSEQ multiplex PCR. The V and J calls and clone size were taken over from that table, and D and trimming were inferred from the DNA. This table holds a few hundred thousand clones, roughly 87% found once. Those enrolled, adults aged about 18 to 89 years, came from about two dozen US areas. Recovery among Cohort 3 donors was established by two negative PCRs, clearance, or symptom resolution. CDR1 is MNHEY and CDR2 is SMNVEV in the germline V gene (reference sequence). The V end was cut by 3 bases, the J end by 0 bases, with 11 bases between. This CDR3 contains 15 residues.

Source material: PBMCs or T cells enriched from blood (not recorded which). This clonotype was sampled from a young woman who had recovered from COVID-19. The V call is TRBV27, the J call TRBJ2-5; D uncertain. As DNA, the CDR3 is TGTGCCAGCAGTTTTTTCGGTACGGACCAAGAGACCCAGTACTTC. Its protein product is CASSFFGTDQETQYF.